The 16 T cell receptor beta chains in this list originate from one sample, sequenced in a study of early T cells in non-severe SARS-CoV-2 infection. MiXCR, applied by TCRdb to the 5' RACE reads, yields one record per CDR3 protein. The table includes around 84,000 distinct CDR3 sequences, approximately 15% detected once. Source material: whole blood. Receptor source: an adult who was a healthcare worker with PCR-confirmed SARS-CoV-2 infection or an uninfected control (not recorded which).

This clonotype occurred a few times. This chain connects TRBV29-1 to TRBJ2-4; D is perhaps TRBD2 (5 bases). The CDR3 runs 14 residues. Germline V CDR1 and CDR2: SQVTM, ANQGSEA. V was cut by 3 bases and J by 7 bases, with 16 bases left in between. CDR3 bases: TGCAGCGTTGAGCCTTCGGGCGGGCGGAACATTCAGTACTTC. It is translated as CSVEPSGGRNIQYF.

This chain connects TRBV12-3 or TRBV12-4 to TRBJ1-3, with 7 nucleotides matching TRBD1. This CDR3 comprises 14 residues. The junction had 4 bases not matched to a gene; V was cut back by 3 bases and J by 5 bases. This CDR3 reads CASSFTGERNTIYF. The CDR3 DNA reads TGTGCCAGCAGTTTTACAGGGGAAAGAAACACCATATATTTT.

This clonotype was detected ten times or more. The CDR3 reads CASSYGGDNLGDEQFF. For the CDR3, the DNA is TGTGCCAGCAGTTACGGGGGGGATAACTTAGGGGATGAGCAGTTCTTC. This rearrangement joins TRBV6-5 to TRBJ2-1; 7 bases agree with TRBD2. Germline V gene data show CDR1 as MNHEY and CDR2 as SVGAGI. J was trimmed by 8 bases and V by 2 bases; bases with no gene match: 12. The CDR3 contains 16 residues.

This clonotype was observed many times. The chain couples TRBV19 to TRBJ2-1, with D perhaps TRBD1 (7 bases). The germline V gene encodes CDR1 LNHDA and CDR2 SQIVND (reference sequence). Trimming pared 8 bases from V and 6 bases from J, leaving 14 bases between. There are 13 residues in the CDR3. The CDR3 DNA reads TGTGCCAGTGGGCAGGGGGGTTTCAATGAGCAGTTCTTC. It codes for CASGQGGFNEQFF.

This clonotype was seen ten or more times. This chain links TRBV29-1 with TRBJ2-1; D gene unclear. With 0 bases removed from V and 15 bases from J, the gap between germline ends came to 12 bases. The CDR3 is made up of 11 amino acids. Germline CDR1 and CDR2: SQVTM and ANQGSEA. CDR3 DNA sequence: TGCAGCGTTGAAGATCGGGTTTCGGGGTTCTTC. Amino acids: CSVEDRVSGFF.

This clonotype has only a few counts. The chain uses TRBV7-3 and TRBJ1-2; D perhaps matches TRBD1 (5 bases). Trimming stripped 5 bases from V and 3 bases from J, with 13 bases between. The CDR3 has 14 amino acids. Germline V gives CDR1 SGHTA, CDR2 FQGTGA. CDR3 amino acids: CASSPSGGDYGYTF. Written as DNA, the CDR3 is TGTGCCAGCAGCCCAAGTGGAGGGGACTATGGCTACACCTTC.

This sequence joins TRBV20-1 and TRBJ2-5; D is uncertain. V was shortened by 1 base and J by 4 bases, with 10 bases between the two germline ends. The CDR3 has 13 amino acids. Germline V gives CDR1 DFQATT, CDR2 SNEGSKA (reference sequence). CDR3 nucleotide sequence: TGCAGTGCTAGAGTTCGACCAATAGAGACCCAGTACTTC. Encoded protein: CSARVRPIETQYF.

The sample holds one count of this clonotype. A read error may account for a junction end that differs from germline. The chain carries TRBV12-3 or TRBV12-4 and TRBJ2-2, with TRBD1 as a possible D gene (5 bases). The CDR3 has 14 amino acids. CDR3: CARSFGRVTGELFF. CDR3 nucleotide sequence: TGTGCCAGAAGTTTCGGCAGGGTCACCGGGGAGCTGTTTTTT.

The V gene is TRBV6-5, the J gene TRBJ1-2, with D unclear. The CDR3 is 13 amino acids. V lost 2 bases and J lost 8, with 12 bases in between. Per germline, CDR1 MNHEY and CDR2 SVGAGI. The CDR3 loop is CASSYLGGSGYTF. In DNA form, the CDR3 reads TGTGCCAGCAGTTACCTGGGAGGGAGCGGCTACACCTTC.

This clonotype was seen a handful of times. The chain employs TRBV7-8 and TRBJ1-5; D might be TRBD1 (5 bases). V lost 5 bases, J lost 4 bases, and 15 bases lay in between. The CDR3 contains 15 residues. From germline, CDR1 is SGHVS and CDR2 FQNEAQ. The CDR3 loop is CASSPRDGRNQPQHF. The CDR3 DNA reads TGTGCCAGCAGCCCTAGGGACGGCCGGAATCAGCCCCAGCATTTT.

The chain combines TRBV5-6 with TRBJ2-5, with 7 bases fitting TRBD1. The length of the CDR3 is 15 residues. The V gene end was trimmed by 3 bases and the J gene end by 4 bases; junction bases not matched to a gene: 9. The germline V gene has CDR1 SGHDT and CDR2 YYEEEE. The CDR3 DNA reads TGTGCCAGCAGCTCTTCGGGACAGATGGGAGAGACCCAGTACTTC. As protein: CASSSSGQMGETQYF.

This clonotype came up a few times. This chain's CDR3 is CASSYLVRERGEQYF. CDR3 bases: TGTGCCAGCAGTTATTTGGTGCGGGAGCGGGGCGAGCAGTACTTC. The genes are TRBV6-6 and TRBJ2-7; 7 nucleotides align to TRBD2. Germline CDR1 and CDR2: MNHNY and SVGAGI (reference sequence). The V and J ends lost 3 bases and 6 bases, in that order; junction bases with no gene match: 11. The CDR3 is 15 residues long.

This clonotype was detected many times. This sequence joins TRBV18 and TRBJ1-2; no firm D call. Germline V gene sequence: CDR1 KGHSH, CDR2 LQKENI. V lost 2 bases, J lost 3 bases, and 4 bases lay in between. The CDR3 has 12 amino acids. The CDR3 sequence: CASSPSHYGYTF. The CDR3 DNA reads as TGTGCCAGCTCACCAAGCCACTATGGCTACACCTTC. The variable domain in full, with the rest retrieved from reference TRBV18 and TRBJ1-2, is NAGVMQNPRHLVRRRGQEARLRCSPMKGHSHVYWYRQLPEEGLKFMVYLQKENIIDESGMPKERFSAEFPKEGPSILRIQQVVRGDSAAYFCASSPSHYGYTFGSGTRLTVV.

The V and J genes are TRBV7-6 and TRBJ2-3; 9 nucleotides match TRBD2. V lost 6 bases and J lost 0; bases outside the gene matches: 4. The CDR3 consists of 15 residues. Germline V gene sequence: CDR1 SGHVS, CDR2 FNYEAQ. CDR3 sequence: CASRVAGASTDTQYF. The CDR3 nucleotides are TGTGCCAGCAGGGTAGCGGGAGCTAGCACAGATACGCAGTATTTT.

The rearrangement joins TRBV12-3 or TRBV12-4 to TRBJ1-6, with a possible D match to TRBD1 (5 bases). The CDR3 spans 15 residues. Trimming stripped 3 bases from V and 7 bases from J, with 13 bases between. This CDR3 reads CASSFVGTMNSPLHF. The CDR3 region has the DNA TGTGCCAGCAGTTTCGTTGGGACCATGAATTCACCCCTCCACTTT.

This clonotype was seen repeatedly, ten times or more. The chain has TRBV2 and TRBJ1-2; the match to TRBD1 covers 9 bases. Germline V gene lookup returns CDR1 SNHLY and CDR2 FYNNEI. CDR3 length equals 12 residues. Unmatched junction bases numbered 1, after V lost 9 bases and J lost 2 bases. The CDR3 sequence: CARGTGNYGYTF. The CDR3, as DNA: TGTGCCAGGGGGACAGGGAACTATGGCTACACCTTC.